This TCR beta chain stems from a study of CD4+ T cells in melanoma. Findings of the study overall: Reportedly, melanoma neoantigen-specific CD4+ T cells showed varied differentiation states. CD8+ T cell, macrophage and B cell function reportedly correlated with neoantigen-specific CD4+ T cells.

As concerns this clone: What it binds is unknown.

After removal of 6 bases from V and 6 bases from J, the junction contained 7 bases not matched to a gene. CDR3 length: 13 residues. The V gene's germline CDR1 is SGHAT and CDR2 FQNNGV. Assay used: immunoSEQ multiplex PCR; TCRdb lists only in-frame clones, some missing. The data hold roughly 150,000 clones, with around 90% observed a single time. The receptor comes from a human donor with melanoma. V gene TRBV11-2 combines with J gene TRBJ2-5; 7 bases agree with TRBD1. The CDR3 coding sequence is TGTGCCAGCAGGCAACAGGGGCGACAGACCCAGTACTTC. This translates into CASRQQGRQTQYF.